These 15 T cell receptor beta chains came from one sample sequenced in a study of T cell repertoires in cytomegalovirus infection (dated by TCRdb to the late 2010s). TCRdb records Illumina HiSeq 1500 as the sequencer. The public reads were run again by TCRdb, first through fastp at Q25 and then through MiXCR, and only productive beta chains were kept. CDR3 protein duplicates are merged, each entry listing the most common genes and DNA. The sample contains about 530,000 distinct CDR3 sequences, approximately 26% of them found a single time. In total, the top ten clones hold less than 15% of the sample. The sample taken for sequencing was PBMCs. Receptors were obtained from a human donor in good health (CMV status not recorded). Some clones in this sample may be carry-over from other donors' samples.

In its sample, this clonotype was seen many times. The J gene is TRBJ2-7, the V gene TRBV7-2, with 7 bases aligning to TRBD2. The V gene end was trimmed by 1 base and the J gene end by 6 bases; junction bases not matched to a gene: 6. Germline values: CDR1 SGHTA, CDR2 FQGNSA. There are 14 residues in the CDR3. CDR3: CASSLGLAASEQYV. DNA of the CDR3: TGTGCCAGCAGCTTAGGCCTAGCGGCCTCCGAGCAGTACGTC.

The CDR3 region has the DNA TGTGCCAGCAGCAAAACGACAGCCTTGAACACCGGGGAGCTGTTTTTT. Translating gives CASSKTTALNTGELFF. The chain uses TRBV11-2 and TRBJ2-2, with D possibly matching TRBD1 (5 bases). The CDR3 runs 16 residues. Germline lookup yields CDR1 SGHAT and CDR2 FQNNGV. V was shortened by 5 bases and J by 1 base, with 14 bases between the two germline ends.

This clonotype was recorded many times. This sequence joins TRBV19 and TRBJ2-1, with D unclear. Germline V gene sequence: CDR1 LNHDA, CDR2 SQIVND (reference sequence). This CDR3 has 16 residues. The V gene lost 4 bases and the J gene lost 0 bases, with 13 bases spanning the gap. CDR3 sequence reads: CASSTPGWGSYNEQFF. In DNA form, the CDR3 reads TGTGCCAGTAGTACCCCGGGCTGGGGCTCCTACAATGAGCAGTTCTTC.

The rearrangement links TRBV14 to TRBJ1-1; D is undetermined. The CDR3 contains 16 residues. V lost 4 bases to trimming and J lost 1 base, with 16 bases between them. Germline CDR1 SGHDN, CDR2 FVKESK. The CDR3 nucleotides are TGTGCCAGCAGCCTCTCCTTCAGGCGGAAGAACACTGAAGCTTTCTTT. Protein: CASSLSFRRKNTEAFF.

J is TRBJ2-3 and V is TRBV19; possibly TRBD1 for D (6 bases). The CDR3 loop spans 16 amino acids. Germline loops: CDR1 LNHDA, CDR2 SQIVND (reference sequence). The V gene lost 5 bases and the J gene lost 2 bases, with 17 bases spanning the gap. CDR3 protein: CASSPRPQGPTDTQYF. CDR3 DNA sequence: TGTGCCAGTAGTCCCCGACCGCAGGGGCCCACAGATACGCAGTATTTT.

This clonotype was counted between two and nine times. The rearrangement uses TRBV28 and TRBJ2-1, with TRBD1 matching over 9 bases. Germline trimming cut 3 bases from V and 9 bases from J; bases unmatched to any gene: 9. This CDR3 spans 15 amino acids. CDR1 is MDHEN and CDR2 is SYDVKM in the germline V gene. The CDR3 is CASSFSGTGLGEQFF. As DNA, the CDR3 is TGTGCCAGCAGTTTTTCCGGGACAGGGTTGGGTGAGCAGTTCTTC.

CDR3 DNA: TGTGCCAGCAGCGCACCAGCTAACTATGGCTACACCTTC. This translates into CASSAPANYGYTF. The V call is TRBV7-9, the J call TRBJ1-2, with D uncertain. The V gene's germline CDR1 is SEHNR and CDR2 FQNEAQ (reference sequence). V lost 5 bases to trimming and J lost 0 bases, with 7 bases between them. The CDR3 is 13 amino acids. Full variable domain (outside the CDR3, taken from reference TRBV7-9 and TRBJ1-2): DTGVSQNPRHKITKRGQNVTFRCDPISEHNRLYWYRQTLGQGPEFLTYFQNEAQLEKSRLLSDRFSAERPKGSFSTLEIQRTEQGDSAMYLCASSAPANYGYTFGSGTRLTVV.

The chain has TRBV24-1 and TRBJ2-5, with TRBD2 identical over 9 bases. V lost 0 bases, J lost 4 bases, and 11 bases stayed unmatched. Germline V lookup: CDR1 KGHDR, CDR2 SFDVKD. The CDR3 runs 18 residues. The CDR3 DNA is TGTGCCACCAGTGATTTGCGCGGTCCAGCGGGAGGTAGAGAGACCCAGTACTTC. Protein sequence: CATSDLRGPAGGRETQYF.

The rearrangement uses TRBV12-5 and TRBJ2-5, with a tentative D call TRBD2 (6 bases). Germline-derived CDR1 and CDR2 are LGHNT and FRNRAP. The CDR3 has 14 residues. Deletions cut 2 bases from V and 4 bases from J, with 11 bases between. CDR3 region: CASGLPGTGETQYF. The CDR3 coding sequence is TGTGCTAGTGGTTTGCCTGGGACTGGAGAGACCCAGTACTTC.

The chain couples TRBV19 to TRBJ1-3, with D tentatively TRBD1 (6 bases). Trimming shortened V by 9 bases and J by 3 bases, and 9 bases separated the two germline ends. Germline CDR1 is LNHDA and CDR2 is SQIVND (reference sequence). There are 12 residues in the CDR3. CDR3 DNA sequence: TGTGCCAGCAGGGGTAATGGAAACACCATATATTTT. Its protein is CASRGNGNTIYF.

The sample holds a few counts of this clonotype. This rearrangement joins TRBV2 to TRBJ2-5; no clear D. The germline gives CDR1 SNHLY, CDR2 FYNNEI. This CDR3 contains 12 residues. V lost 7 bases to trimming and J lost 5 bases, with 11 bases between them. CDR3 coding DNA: TGTGCCAGCACTCCCCAGGCGGAGACCCAGTACTTC. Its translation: CASTPQAETQYF.

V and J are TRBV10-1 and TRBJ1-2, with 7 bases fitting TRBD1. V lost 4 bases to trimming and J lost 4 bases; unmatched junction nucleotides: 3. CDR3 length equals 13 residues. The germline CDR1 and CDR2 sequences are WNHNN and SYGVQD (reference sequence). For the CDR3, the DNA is TGCGCCAGCAGTGGGGGACAGTCCTATGGCTACACCTTC. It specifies CASSGGQSYGYTF.

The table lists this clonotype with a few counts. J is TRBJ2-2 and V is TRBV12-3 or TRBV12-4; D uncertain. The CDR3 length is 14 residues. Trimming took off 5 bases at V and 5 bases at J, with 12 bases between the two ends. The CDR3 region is CASSPFRGTGELFF. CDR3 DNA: TGTGCCAGCAGTCCATTCAGAGGTACCGGGGAGCTGTTTTTT.

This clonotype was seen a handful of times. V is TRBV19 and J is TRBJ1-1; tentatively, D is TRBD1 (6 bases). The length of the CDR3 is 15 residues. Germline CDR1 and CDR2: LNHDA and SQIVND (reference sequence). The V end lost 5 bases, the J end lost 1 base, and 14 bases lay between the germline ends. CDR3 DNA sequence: TGTGCCAGTAGTGCGGTCAGGGGAGCGAACACTGAAGCTTTCTTT. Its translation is CASSAVRGANTEAFF.

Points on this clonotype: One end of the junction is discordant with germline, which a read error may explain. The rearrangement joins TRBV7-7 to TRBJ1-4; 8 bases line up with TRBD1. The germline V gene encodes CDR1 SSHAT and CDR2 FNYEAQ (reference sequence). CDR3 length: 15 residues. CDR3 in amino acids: CASSPDRAFNEKLFF. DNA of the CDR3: TGTGCTAGCAGTCCGGACAGGGCCTTTAATGAAAAACTGTTTTTT.